The 20 T cell receptor beta chains presented below share a single source sample, sequenced in a study of glioma-infiltrating T cells. Using RNA template, CDR3s of TCR alpha and beta were amplified with iRepertoire arm-PCR. Each CDR3 protein is one row after TCRdb ran MiXCR on the multiplex PCR reads. Of around 390,000 distinct CDR3 sequences listed, about 40% are singletons. Sequenced sample: glioma tissue, nonneoplastic brain tissue, or PBMCs (not recorded which). The receptors stem from a human donor with low-grade glioma or glioblastoma, undergoing nonglioma brain surgery, or in good health (not recorded which).

This clonotype has a handful of counts. The chain carries TRBV4-2 and TRBJ1-1; D not certain. Per germline, CDR1 LGHNA and CDR2 YNFKEQ. The CDR3 contains 11 residues. Trimming pared 5 bases from V and 3 bases from J, leaving 4 bases between. The CDR3 region has the DNA TGTGCCAGCAGCGCCTACACTGAAGCTTTCTTT. Protein product: CASSAYTEAFF.

V gene TRBV15 combines with J gene TRBJ2-3, with 8 bases that match TRBD2. The length of the CDR3 is 16 residues. The V gene's germline CDR1 is LNHNV and CDR2 YYDKDF (reference sequence). The J segment lost 5 bases and the V segment lost 3 bases, leaving 10 bases of the junction unmatched. In DNA, the CDR3 is TGTGCCACCAGCAGCGCGACTAGCGCGCCGGTAGATACGCAGTATTTT. Translation: CATSSATSAPVDTQYF.

A note on this clonotype: A much bigger clone sits one base away, suggesting this may be a read error. This chain uses TRBV28 with TRBJ2-2; a weak D match, TRBD1 (6 bases). CDR3 length equals 14 residues. Germline loops: CDR1 MDHEN, CDR2 SYDVKM. The CDR3 DNA sequence: TGTGCCAGCAGAGCCGGACAGAACACCGGGGAGCTGTCTTTT. Translating gives CASRAGQNTGELSF.

The DNA for the CDR3 is TGTGCCAGCAGTCGAACAGGGGAAAGAGAGACCCAGTACTTC. Encoded protein: CASSRTGERETQYF. The chain links TRBV12-3 or TRBV12-4 to TRBJ2-5; 7 bases align to TRBD1. The J segment lost 4 bases and the V segment lost 5 bases, leaving 7 bases of the junction unmatched. The CDR3 runs 14 residues.

V usage is TRBV5-4 and J usage is TRBJ2-7, with 9 bases that match TRBD2. V lost 1 base, J lost 6 bases, and 11 bases stayed unmatched. This CDR3 has 16 residues. Per the germline V gene, CDR1 is SGHNT and CDR2 is YYREEE (reference sequence). The CDR3 coding sequence is TGTGCCAGCAGCTTGAATCCTAGCGGGAAAAACAGCGAGCAGTACTTC. It codes for CASSLNPSGKNSEQYF.

Details on this clonotype: One base away lies a much larger clone, so this may be a sequencing read error. The J gene is TRBJ2-7, the V gene TRBV28; either TRBD1 or TRBD2 may fit D (5 bases each). Germline assignment: CDR1 MDHEN and CDR2 SYDVKM. The V end was cut by 6 bases, the J end by 2 bases, with 17 bases between. There are 15 residues in the CDR3. The CDR3 here is CASRGQGRITYEQYF. In nucleotides, the CDR3 is TGTGCCAGCAGGGGGCAGGGACGCATAACCTACGAGCAGTACTTC. The complete variable domain, with remaining parts taken from reference TRBV28 and TRBJ2-7, reads DVKVTQSSRYLVKRTGEKVFLECVQDMDHENMFWYRQDPGLGLRLIYFSYDVKMKEKGDIPEGYSVSREKKERFSLILESASTNQTSMYLCASRGQGRITYEQYFGPGTRLTVT.

This clonotype was found a few times. CDR3 sequence (DNA): TGTGCCACCAGCAGAGATCAACTGGGGGAAAGAAACACCATATATTTT. Translating gives CATSRDQLGERNTIYF. The chain employs TRBV15 and TRBJ1-3, with TRBD1 as a possible D gene (5 bases). CDR3 length: 16 amino acids. Germline-derived CDR1 and CDR2 are LNHNV and YYDKDF (reference sequence). Trimming removed 0 bases from V and 5 bases from J, with 14 bases in between.

V usage is TRBV15 and J usage is TRBJ2-1, with TRBD2 matching over 11 bases. The CDR3 contains 18 residues. The V and J ends lost 0 bases and 11 bases, in that order; junction bases with no gene match: 15. Germline assignment: CDR1 LNHNV and CDR2 YYDKDF (reference sequence). CDR3 DNA sequence: TGTGCCACCAGCAGAGATAGGAGCATAGCGGGAGGGCTCGATAAGCAGTTCTTC. Protein sequence: CATSRDRSIAGGLDKQFF.

Concerning this clonotype: This may come from a read error, since a much larger clone is one base off. The chain carries TRBV6-5 and TRBJ2-1; unclear D gene. The V end lost 3 bases, the J end lost 11 bases, and 11 bases lay between the germline ends. CDR1 and CDR2 (germline): MNHEY, SVGAGI. CDR3 length equals 12 residues. CDR3 sequence (DNA): TGTGCCAGCAGTTATGGTAGTGCTAAGCAGTTCTTC. Translation gives CASSYGSAKQFF.

The chain has TRBV7-2 and TRBJ1-2; tentatively, D is TRBD1 (5 bases). V was shortened by 1 base and J by 5 bases, with 11 bases between the two germline ends. Germline assignment: CDR1 SGHTA and CDR2 FQGNSA. This CDR3 is built from 14 residues. For the CDR3, the DNA is TGTGCCAGCAGCTTAGGACAGAACCGTTATGGCTACACCTTC. Its translation is CASSLGQNRYGYTF.

The chain couples TRBV29-1 to TRBJ2-1, with TRBD2 matching over 9 bases. Germline CDR1 reads SQVTM; CDR2 reads ANQGSEA. Losses at the gene ends were 5 bases for V and 8 bases for J; bases not matched to a gene: 7. The CDR3 covers 13 residues. In nucleotides, the CDR3 is TGCAGCGTTAGCGGGAGGATTACTCATGAGCAGTTCTTC. It codes for CSVSGRITHEQFF.

This clonotype came up a few times. The gene calls are TRBV18 and TRBJ2-1; 11 bases match TRBD1. The J segment lost 7 bases and the V segment lost 3 bases, leaving 2 bases of the junction unmatched. Germline assignment: CDR1 KGHSH and CDR2 LQKENI. This CDR3 is built from 14 residues. The chain's CDR3 is CASSPDRGHNEQFF. DNA of the CDR3: TGTGCCAGCTCACCGGACAGGGGGCATAATGAGCAGTTCTTC.

The chain combines TRBV20-1 with TRBJ2-7, with 7 positions matching TRBD2. The V segment lost 6 bases and the J segment 6 bases; nucleotides outside the gene matches: 5. CDR1 and CDR2 from the germline V gene are DFQATT and SNEGSKA (reference sequence). CDR3 length: 11 residues. The CDR3 DNA is TGCAGTGCCCCGGGGGGTCCCGAGCAGTACTTC. Residues: CSAPGGPEQYF.

With regard to this clonotype: It may be a read error: a sequence one base away is much more abundant. This rearrangement joins TRBV4-2 to TRBJ2-7; D uncertain. CDR1 is LGHNA, CDR2 YNFKEQ, per germline. Trimming left V 4 bases short and J 2 bases short, with 15 bases between. The CDR3 is 15 amino acids. The CDR3 nucleotides are TGTGCCAGCAGCCGAGTAGGGATCACTCCCTACGAGCAGTACTTC. It specifies CASSRVGITPYEQYF.

This chain links TRBV20-1 with TRBJ1-1; maybe TRBD1 (5 bases). The V end lost 7 bases, the J end lost 0 bases, and 18 bases lay between the germline ends. The CDR3 is 15 amino acids. Germline CDR1 reads DFQATT; CDR2 reads SNEGSKA (reference sequence). The CDR3 region is CSDRPAGRVNTEAFF. The CDR3 coding sequence is TGCAGTGACCGTCCAGCGGGCAGGGTGAACACTGAAGCTTTCTTT.

V gene TRBV4-3 combines with J gene TRBJ2-5; D not certain. This CDR3 spans 13 amino acids. The V end was cut by 4 bases, the J end by 4 bases, with 10 bases between. CDR1 and CDR2 from the germline V gene are LGHNA and YSLEER. CDR3 nucleotide sequence: TGCGCCAGCAGCCCCAGTTCCTCAGAGACCCAGTACTTC. This codes for CASSPSSSETQYF.

With respect to this clonotype: The conserved final phenylalanine or tryptophan is absent from the CDR3, which likely points to a read error. CDR3 nucleotide sequence: TGTGCCAGCTCAGGCAACCAAGAGACCCAGTACTTA. It yields the protein CASSGNQETQYL. This chain uses TRBV18 with TRBJ2-5, with unresolved D. Germline CDR1 is KGHSH and CDR2 is LQKENI. Trimming removed 5 bases at V and 0 bases at J, with 4 bases between. The CDR3 runs 12 residues.

Points on this clonotype: This may be a read error: a much more frequent sequence differs by one nucleotide. V gene TRBV6-5 combines with J gene TRBJ2-5; the D call may be TRBD1 or TRBD2 (6 bases each). V lost 5 bases to trimming and J lost 4 bases, with 20 bases between them. CDR3 length: 16 amino acids. Germline lookup yields CDR1 MNHEY and CDR2 SVGAGI. As DNA, the CDR3 is TGTGCCAGCAGTGACGTACTAGCCGGAGGGGGAGAGACCCAGTACTTC. This encodes CASSDVLAGGGETQYF.

The sample holds many counts of this clonotype. The V call is TRBV7-2, the J call TRBJ2-1; 8 nucleotides agree with TRBD2. The CDR3 runs to 15 residues. The V gene's germline CDR1 is SGHTA and CDR2 FQGNSA. V was clipped by 3 bases and J by 4 bases; unmatched bases: 5. The DNA of the CDR3 is TGTGCCAGCAGCTTTACTAGCGGAGGGTACAATGAGCAGTTCTTC. It encodes CASSFTSGGYNEQFF.

This clonotype was observed many times. The chain couples TRBV6-1 to TRBJ2-1; no reliable D call. Germline CDR1 MNHNS, CDR2 SASEGT. The CDR3 has 12 amino acids. V lost 1 base and J lost 8, with 6 bases in between. This CDR3 reads CASSEVPYEQFF. As DNA, the CDR3 is TGTGCCAGCAGTGAAGTGCCATATGAGCAGTTCTTC.